The source of this T cell receptor beta chain is a study of cytomegalovirus exposure and HLA in healthy donors. PCR primers comprised 60 Vbeta and 13 Jbeta primers. The repertoire was sequenced with immunoSEQ multiplex PCR; TCRdb's copy has only in-frame clones and lacks some. The repertoire table contains roughly 71,000 clones. The CDR3 is made up of 16 amino acids. The germline gives CDR1 SGDLS, CDR2 YYNGEE. V was trimmed by 4 bases and J by 5 bases, leaving 21 bases between them. This clonotype originated in a woman aged 40 to 50 in good health and CMV-seropositive. This sequence joins TRBV9 and TRBJ1-1; D might be TRBD1 (5 bases). Sequences were obtained from PBMCs. The CDR3 DNA follows: TGTGCCAGCAGCTCCCCGGGTTCGGGGGGGAGGACTGAAGCTTTCTTT. Residues: CASSSPGSGGRTEAFF. The full variable domain, its missing parts supplied by reference TRBV9 and TRBJ1-1, is DSGVTQTPKHLITATGQRVTLRCSPRSGDLSVYWYQQSLDQGLQFLIQYYNGEERAKGNILERFSAQQFPDLHSELNLSSLELGDSALYFCASSSPGSGGRTEAFFGQGTRLTVV.